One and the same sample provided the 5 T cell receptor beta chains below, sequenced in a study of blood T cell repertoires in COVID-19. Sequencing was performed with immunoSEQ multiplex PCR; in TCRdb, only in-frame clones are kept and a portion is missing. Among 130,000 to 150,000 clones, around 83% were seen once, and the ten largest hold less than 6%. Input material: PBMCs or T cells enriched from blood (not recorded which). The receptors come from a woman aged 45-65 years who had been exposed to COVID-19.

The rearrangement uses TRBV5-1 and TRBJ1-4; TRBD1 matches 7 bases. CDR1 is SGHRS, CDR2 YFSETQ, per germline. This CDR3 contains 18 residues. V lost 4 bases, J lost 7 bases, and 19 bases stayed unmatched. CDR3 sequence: CASSPKPADRERGEKLFF. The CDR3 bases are TGCGCCAGCAGCCCGAAACCGGCCGACAGGGAGAGAGGTGAAAAACTGTTTTTT.

The CDR3 spells CASSQSLGGFGDYGYTF. The CDR3 DNA reads TGCGCCAGCAGCCAGTCACTAGGGGGTTTTGGGGACTATGGCTACACCTTC. The V call is TRBV4-3, the J call TRBJ1-2; D is possibly TRBD1 (6 bases). Between the trimmed V and J ends, which lost 3 bases and 3 bases, there was a span of 20 bases. The CDR3 covers 17 residues. CDR1 and CDR2 from the germline V gene are LGHNA and YSLEER.

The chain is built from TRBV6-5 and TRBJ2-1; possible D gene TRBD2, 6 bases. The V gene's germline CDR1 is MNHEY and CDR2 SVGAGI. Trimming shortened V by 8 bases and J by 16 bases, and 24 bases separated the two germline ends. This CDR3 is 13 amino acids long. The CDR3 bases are TGTGCCAGCTATTCGATGGGGAGGCCAATAGCCTTCTTC. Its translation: CASYSMGRPIAFF.

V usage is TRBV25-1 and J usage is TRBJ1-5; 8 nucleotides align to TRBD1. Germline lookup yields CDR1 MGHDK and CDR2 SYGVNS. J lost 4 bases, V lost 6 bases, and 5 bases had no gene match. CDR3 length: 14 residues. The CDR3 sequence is CASSGTGINQPQHF. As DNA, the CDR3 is TGTGCCAGCAGCGGGACAGGAATAAATCAGCCCCAGCATTTT.

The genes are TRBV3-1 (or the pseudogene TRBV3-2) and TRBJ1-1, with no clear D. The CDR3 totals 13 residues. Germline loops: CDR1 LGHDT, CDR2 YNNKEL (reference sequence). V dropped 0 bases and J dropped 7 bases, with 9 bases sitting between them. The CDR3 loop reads CASSQDLAGEAFF. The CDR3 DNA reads TGTGCCAGCAGCCAAGACTTGGCAGGTGAAGCTTTCTTT.